The entry below describes one T cell receptor beta chain. The CDR3 length is 16 residues. Germline V gene lookup returns CDR1 LNHDA and CDR2 SQIVND (reference sequence). V dropped 6 bases and J dropped 1 base, with 15 bases sitting between them. As processed by the authors: The authors estimated nucleated cell counts from reference gene primer amplification. Clones were sequenced by immunoSEQ multiplex PCR, and TCRdb holds only the in-frame ones, with some missing. For V, J and clone size, that table is used; D and trimming come from the DNA. Of 150,000 to 200,000 clones in the sample, around 87% were seen once. This entry belongs to a study of blood T cell repertoires in COVID-19. Looking at the study overall: Sites in the United States, Italy and Spain provided acute and convalescent COVID-19 samples. T cells, B-cell-depleted T cells, or PBMCs provided the cDNA or gDNA that served as material.

The receptor was isolated from a woman older than 75 in a cohort sampled during active or convalescent COVID-19. Sequencing was done on a sample of peripheral blood. The chain recombines TRBV19 with TRBJ1-4; unclear D gene. Written as DNA, the CDR3 is TGTGCCAGTAGCCGCGTAAAGGAGCTAACTAATGAAAAACTGTTTTTT. This codes for CASSRVKELTNEKLFF. Full variable domain (rest looked up from reference TRBV19 and TRBJ1-4): DGGITQSPKYLFRKEGQNVTLSCEQNLNHDAMYWYRQDPGQGLRLIYYSQIVNDFQKGDIAEGYSVSREKKESFPLTVTSAQKNPTAFYLCASSRVKELTNEKLFFGSGTQLSVL.